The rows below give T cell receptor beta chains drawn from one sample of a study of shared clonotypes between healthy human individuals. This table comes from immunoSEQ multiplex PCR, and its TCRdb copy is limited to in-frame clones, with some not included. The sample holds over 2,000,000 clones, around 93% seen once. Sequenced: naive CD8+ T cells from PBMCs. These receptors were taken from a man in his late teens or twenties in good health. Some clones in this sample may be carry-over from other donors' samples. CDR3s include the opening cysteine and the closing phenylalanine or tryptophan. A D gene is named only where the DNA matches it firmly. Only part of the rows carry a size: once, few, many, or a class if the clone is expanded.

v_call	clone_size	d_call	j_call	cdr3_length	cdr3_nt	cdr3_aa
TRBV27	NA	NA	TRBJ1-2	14	TGTGCCAGCAGTTTATTGGCAGGGCACTATGGCTACACCTTC	CASSLLAGHYGYTF
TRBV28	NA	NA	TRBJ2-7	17	TGTGCCAGCAGTGCCCCGGGGGACTTCAAGTCCCCTTACGAGCAGTACTTC	CASSAPGDFKSPYEQYF
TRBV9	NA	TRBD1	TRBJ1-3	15	TGTGCCAGCCAGCGGGGGACAGGGGTCGGAAACACCATATATTTT	CASQRGTGVGNTIYF
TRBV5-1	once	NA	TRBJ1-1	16	TGCGCCAGCAGCTTGGCGTCGTACGGGATGAACACTGAAGCTTTCTTT	CASSLASYGMNTEAFF
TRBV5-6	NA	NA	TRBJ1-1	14	TGTGCCAGCAGCGGGCAGGGTATGAACACTGAAGCTTTCTTT	CASSGQGMNTEAFF
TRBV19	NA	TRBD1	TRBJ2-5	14	TGTGCCAGTAGTATGTGGGGACAGGGGGAGACCCAGTACTTC	CASSMWGQGETQYF
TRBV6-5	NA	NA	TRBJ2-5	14	TGTGCCAGCAGTCCTGGACTGTTCCAAGAGACCCAGTACTTC	CASSPGLFQETQYF
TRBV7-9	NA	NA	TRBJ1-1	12	TGTGCCAGCAGCCCCCTGGCCTCGGAAGCTTTCTTT	CASSPLASEAFF
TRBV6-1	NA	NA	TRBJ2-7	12	TGTGCCAGCAGGCAAAGGGCCCACGAGCAGTACTTC	CASRQRAHEQYF
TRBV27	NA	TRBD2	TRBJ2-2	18	TGTGCCAGCAGTTCCCGACTAGCGGGGTACGCGAACACCGGGGAGCTGTTTTTT	CASSSRLAGYANTGELFF
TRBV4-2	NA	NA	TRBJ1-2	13	TGTGCCAGCAGCCAAGATCGCCTGAATGGCTACACCTTC	CASSQDRLNGYTF
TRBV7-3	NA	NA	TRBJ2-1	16	TGTGCCAGCAGCCCTATGGGAGCGGGCTCCTACAATGAGCAGTTCTTC	CASSPMGAGSYNEQFF
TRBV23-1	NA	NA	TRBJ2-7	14	TGCGCCAGCAGTCGTCGGGACACCTCCTACGAGCAGTACTTC	CASSRRDTSYEQYF
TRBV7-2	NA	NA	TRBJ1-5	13	TGTGCCAGCAGCTTAGGGGCGGCTCAGCCCCAGCATTTT	CASSLGAAQPQHF
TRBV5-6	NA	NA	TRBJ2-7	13	TGTGCCAGCAGCCCGAGGGAAGCCTACGAGCAGTACTTC	CASSPREAYEQYF
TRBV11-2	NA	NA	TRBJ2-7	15	TGTGCCAGCATCTTTATGAATGGGGAGGCCTACGAGCAGTACTTC	CASIFMNGEAYEQYF
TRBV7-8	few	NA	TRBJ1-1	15	TGTGCCAGCAGCTCCATGGGACTGATGAACACTGAAGCTTTCTTT	CASSSMGLMNTEAFF
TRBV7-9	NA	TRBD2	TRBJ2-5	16	TGTGCCAGCAGCTTCGGACTAGACCGACCCCAAGAGACCCAGTACTTC	CASSFGLDRPQETQYF
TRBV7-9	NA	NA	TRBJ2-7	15	TGTGCCAGCAGCTTAGTATCAGCGGAGGCCTACGAGCAGTACTTC	CASSLVSAEAYEQYF